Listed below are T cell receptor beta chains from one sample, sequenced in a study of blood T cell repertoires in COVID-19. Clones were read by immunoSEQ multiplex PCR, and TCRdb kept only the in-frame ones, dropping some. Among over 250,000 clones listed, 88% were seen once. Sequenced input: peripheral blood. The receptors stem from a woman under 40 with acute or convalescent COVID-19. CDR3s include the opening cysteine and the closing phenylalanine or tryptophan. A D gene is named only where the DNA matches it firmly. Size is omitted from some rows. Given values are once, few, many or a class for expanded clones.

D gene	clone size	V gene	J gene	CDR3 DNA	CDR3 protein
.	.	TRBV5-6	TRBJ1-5	TGTGCCAGCAGCCGACAGCGCAATCAGCCCCAGCATTTT	CASSRQRNQPQHF
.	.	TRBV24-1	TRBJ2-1	TGTGCCACCAGTGATTTTAAGCGGTCCTCCTACAATGAGCAGTTCTTC	CATSDFKRSSYNEQFF
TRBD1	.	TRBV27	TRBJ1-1	TGTGCCAGCAGTTTGAACCAGGGGGTGGCTGAAGCTTTCTTT	CASSLNQGVAEAFF
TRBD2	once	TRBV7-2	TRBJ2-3	TGTGCCAGCAGCTTTTCGACGGGACAGCTAGCGGGAATGACAGATACGCAGTATTTT	CASSFSTGQLAGMTDTQYF
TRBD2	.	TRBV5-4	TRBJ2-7	TGTGCCAGCAGCTTCTTAGGACTAGCGGGAGGCGAGCAGTACTTC	CASSFLGLAGGEQYF
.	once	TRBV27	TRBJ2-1	TGTGCCAGCAGTTTATCTGAGGGAGGAGGTGAGCAGTTCTTC	CASSLSEGGGEQFF
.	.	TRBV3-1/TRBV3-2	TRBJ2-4	TGTGCCAGCAGCCTCCAGAACCGCATTCAGTACTTC	CASSLQNRIQYF
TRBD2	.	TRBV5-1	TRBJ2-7	TGCGCCAGCAGCTTGGGTCCTAGCGGGACCTACGAGCAGTACTTC	CASSLGPSGTYEQYF
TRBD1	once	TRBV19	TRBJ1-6	TGTGCCAGTAGTAGACAGGGTTATAATTCACCCCTCCACTTT	CASSRQGYNSPLHF
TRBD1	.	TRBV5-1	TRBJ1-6	TGCGCCAGCAGCTCGGGACAGGGGGTGAATTCACCCCTCCACTTT	CASSSGQGVNSPLHF
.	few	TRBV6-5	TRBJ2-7	TGTGCCAGCAGTTACTCGACAGCCTCCCTGGAGCAGTACTTC	CASSYSTASLEQYF
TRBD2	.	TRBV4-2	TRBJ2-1	TGTGCCAGCAGCCAAGGACAACCGGGACTAGCGGGTAGGTCCTACAATGAGCAGTTCTTC	CASSQGQPGLAGRSYNEQFF
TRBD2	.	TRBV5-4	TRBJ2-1	TGTGCCAGCAGCTTGAAACTAGCGGGAGATGAGCAGTTCTTC	CASSLKLAGDEQFF
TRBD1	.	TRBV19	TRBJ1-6	TGTGCCAGTAGTGGGACCGGGACAGTCTATTCACCCCTCCACTTT	CASSGTGTVYSPLHF
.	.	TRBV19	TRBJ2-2	TGTGCCAGTATTAGCCCCATGACCGGGGAGCTGTTTTTT	CASISPMTGELFF
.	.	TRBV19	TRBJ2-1	TGTGCAACCGAGGCGTCCTACAATGAGCAGTTCTTC	CATEASYNEQFF
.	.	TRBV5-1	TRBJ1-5	TGCGCCAGCAGCTTAACCGGGTCTCACAATCAGCCCCAGCATTTT	CASSLTGSHNQPQHF
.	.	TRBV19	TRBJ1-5	TGTGCCAGTACCCACAGGGTGGTGAATCAGCCCCAGCATTTT	CASTHRVVNQPQHF
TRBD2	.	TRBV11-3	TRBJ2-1	TGTGCCAGCAGCTTAGATTTGAGCGGGAGCACCAATGAGCAGTTCTTC	CASSLDLSGSTNEQFF
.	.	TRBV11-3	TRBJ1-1	TGTGCCAGCAGCACGACCCAAACGGGCACTGAAGCTTTCTTT	CASSTTQTGTEAFF
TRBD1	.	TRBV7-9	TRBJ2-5	TGTGCCAGCAGCCCCTCAGGGGGCGGAGAGACCCAGTACTTC	CASSPSGGGETQYF
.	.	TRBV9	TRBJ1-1	TGTGCCAGCAGCGTAGATCCTTCCGGGGACACTGAAGCTTTCTTT	CASSVDPSGDTEAFF
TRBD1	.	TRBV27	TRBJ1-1	TGTGCCAGCAGTAGGGGACAGCCTCGGGCTGAAGCTTTCTTT	CASSRGQPRAEAFF
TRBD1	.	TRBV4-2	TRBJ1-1	TGTGCCAGCAGCCAAGGGGAGGACAGGGGGCAAAGGGACACTGAAGCTTTCTTT	CASSQGEDRGQRDTEAFF
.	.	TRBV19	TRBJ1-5	TGTGCCAGTAGTATCCTTCGGGGTAACAATCAGCCCCAGCATTTT	CASSILRGNNQPQHF
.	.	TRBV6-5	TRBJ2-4	TGTGCCAGCACGCACGGCGGCATTCAGTACTTC	CASTHGGIQYF
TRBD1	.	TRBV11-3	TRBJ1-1	TGTGCCAGCAGCCCTCAATGGACAGGTCAGACTGAAGCTTTCTTT	CASSPQWTGQTEAFF
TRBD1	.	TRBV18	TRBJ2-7	TGTGCCAGCTCACTCGGGACAGGGCTAAACGAGCAGTACTTC	CASSLGTGLNEQYF
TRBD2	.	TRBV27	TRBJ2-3	TGTGCCAGCAGGCCAGGGGCGGGAGGCCCAGATACGCAGTATTTT	CASRPGAGGPDTQYF
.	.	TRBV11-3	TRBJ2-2	TGTGCCAGCAGTGCACGCCCGGCAGGCGGGGAGCTGTTTTTT	CASSARPAGGELFF
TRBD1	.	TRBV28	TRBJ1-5	TGTGCCAGCAGTCCCATGGACAGGGGGATTCAGCCCCAGCATTTT	CASSPMDRGIQPQHF
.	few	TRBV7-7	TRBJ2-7	TGTGCCAGCAGCAACATTGAGGAGGGGGGGGTCCCCTACGAGCAGTACTTC	CASSNIEEGGVPYEQYF
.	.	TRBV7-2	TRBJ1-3	TGTGCCAGCAGCTTAGTATCAGGATCTGGAAACACCATATATTTT	CASSLVSGSGNTIYF
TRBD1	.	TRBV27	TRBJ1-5	TGTGCCAGCAGTTGGACCGGGACAGGGAAAAATCAGCCCCAGCATTTT	CASSWTGTGKNQPQHF
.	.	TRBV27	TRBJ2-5	TGTGCCAGCAGTATACAGGGTCTCCTAGGAGAGACCCAGTACTTC	CASSIQGLLGETQYF
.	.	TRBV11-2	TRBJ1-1	TGTGCCAGCAGCTTAGATCAGGCGTTGACTGAAGCTTTCTTT	CASSLDQALTEAFF